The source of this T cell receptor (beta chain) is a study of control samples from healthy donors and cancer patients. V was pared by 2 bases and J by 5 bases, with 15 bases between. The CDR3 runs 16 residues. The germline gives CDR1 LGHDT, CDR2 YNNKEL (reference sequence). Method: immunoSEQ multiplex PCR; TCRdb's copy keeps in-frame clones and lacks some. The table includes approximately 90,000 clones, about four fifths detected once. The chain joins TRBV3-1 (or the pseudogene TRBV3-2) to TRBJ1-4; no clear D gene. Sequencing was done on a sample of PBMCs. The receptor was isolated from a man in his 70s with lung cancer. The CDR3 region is CASSQRFVSDNEKLFF. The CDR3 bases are TGTGCCAGCAGCCAACGGTTCGTATCGGACAATGAAAAACTGTTTTTT.